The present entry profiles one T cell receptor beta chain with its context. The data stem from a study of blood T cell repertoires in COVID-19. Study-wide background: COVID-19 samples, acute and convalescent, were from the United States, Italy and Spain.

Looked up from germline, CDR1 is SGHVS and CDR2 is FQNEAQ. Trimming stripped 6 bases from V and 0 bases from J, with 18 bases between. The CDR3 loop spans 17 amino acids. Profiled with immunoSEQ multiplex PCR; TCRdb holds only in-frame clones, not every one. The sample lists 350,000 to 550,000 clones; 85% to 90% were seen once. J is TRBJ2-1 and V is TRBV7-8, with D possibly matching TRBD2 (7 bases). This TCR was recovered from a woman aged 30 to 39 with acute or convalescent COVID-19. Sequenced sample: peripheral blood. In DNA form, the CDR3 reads TGTGCCAGCAGAATAAGTAGGGGGGGCAGCTCCTACAATGAGCAGTTCTTC. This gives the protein CASRISRGGSSYNEQFF.